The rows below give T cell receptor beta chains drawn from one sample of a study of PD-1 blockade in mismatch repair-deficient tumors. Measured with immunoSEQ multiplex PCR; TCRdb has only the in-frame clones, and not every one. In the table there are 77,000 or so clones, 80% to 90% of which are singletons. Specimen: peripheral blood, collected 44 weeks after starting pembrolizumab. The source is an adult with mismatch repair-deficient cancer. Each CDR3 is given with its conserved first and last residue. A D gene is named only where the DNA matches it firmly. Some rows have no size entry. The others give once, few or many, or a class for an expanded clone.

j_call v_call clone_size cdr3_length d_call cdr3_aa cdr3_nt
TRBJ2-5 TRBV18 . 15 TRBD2 CASSPGASGEETQYF TGTGCCAGCTCACCAGGGGCTAGCGGAGAAGAGACCCAGTACTTC
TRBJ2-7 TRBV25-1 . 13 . CASSEFAYAEQYF TGTGCCAGCAGTGAATTCGCTTACGCCGAGCAGTACTTC
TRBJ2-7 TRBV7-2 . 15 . CASSGSWGNIYEQYF TGTGCCAGCAGCGGGAGTTGGGGTAATATCTACGAGCAGTACTTC
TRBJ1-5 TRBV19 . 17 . CASTPPGLARSNQPQHF TGTGCCAGTACGCCGCCGGGCCTCGCTAGGAGCAATCAGCCCCAGCATTTT
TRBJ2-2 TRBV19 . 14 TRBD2 CASSRLADTGELFF TGTGCCAGTAGTCGGCTAGCGGACACCGGGGAGCTGTTTTTT
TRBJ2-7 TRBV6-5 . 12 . CASSQSTYEQYF TGTGCCAGCAGTCAATCCACCTACGAGCAGTACTTC
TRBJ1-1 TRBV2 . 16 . CASSEPRGSMNTEAFF TGTGCCAGCAGTGAACCGAGGGGGTCTATGAACACTGAAGCTTTCTTT
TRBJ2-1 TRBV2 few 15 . CASGAGERGYNEQFF TGTGCCAGCGGGGCAGGGGAAAGGGGCTACAATGAGCAGTTCTTC
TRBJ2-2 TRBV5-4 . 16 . CASSLNGFANTGELFF TGTGCCAGCAGCCTGAACGGCTTCGCGAACACCGGGGAGCTGTTTTTT
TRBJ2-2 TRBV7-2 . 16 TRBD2 CASSLLLAGGAGELFF TGTGCCAGCAGCTTACTACTAGCGGGAGGGGCCGGGGAGCTGTTTTTT
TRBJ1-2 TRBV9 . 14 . CASSADAGTYGYTF TGTGCCAGCAGCGCAGATGCCGGGACATATGGCTACACCTTC
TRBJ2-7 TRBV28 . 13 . CASSPPSAYEQYF TGTGCCAGCAGCCCCCCTAGCGCATACGAGCAGTACTTC
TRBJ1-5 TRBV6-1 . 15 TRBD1 CASSLQGGSYQPQHF TGTGCCAGCAGTCTCCAGGGGGGCTCCTATCAGCCCCAGCATTTT
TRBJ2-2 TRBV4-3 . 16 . CASSQDRGADTGELFF TGCGCCAGCAGCCAAGACCGGGGGGCGGATACCGGGGAGCTGTTTTTT
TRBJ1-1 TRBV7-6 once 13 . CASRPEGYTEAFF TGTGCCAGCAGACCCGAGGGGTACACTGAAGCTTTCTTT
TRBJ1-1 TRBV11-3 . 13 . CASSLGGRIEAFF TGTGCCAGCAGCTTAGGAGGGAGAATCGAAGCTTTCTTT
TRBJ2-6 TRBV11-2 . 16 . CASSLRGPSGANVLTF TGTGCCAGCAGCTTAAGAGGACCCTCTGGGGCCAACGTCCTGACTTTC
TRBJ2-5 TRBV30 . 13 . CAWSGGLQETQYF TGTGCCTGGAGTGGGGGACTCCAAGAGACCCAGTACTTC
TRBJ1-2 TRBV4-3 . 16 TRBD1 CASSPTIIGQGYGYTF TGCGCCAGCAGCCCCACGATCATAGGACAGGGTTATGGCTACACCTTC
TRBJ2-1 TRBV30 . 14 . CAWSWGHLRVEQFF TGTGCCTGGAGTTGGGGACACCTACGTGTTGAGCAGTTCTTC
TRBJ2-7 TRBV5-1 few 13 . CASSLLNGGEQYF TGCGCCAGCAGCTTACTTAATGGGGGCGAGCAGTACTTC
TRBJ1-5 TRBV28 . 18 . CASSLLLEGASSNQPQHF TGTGCCAGCAGTCTTCTCTTGGAGGGCGCATCCTCAAATCAGCCCCAGCATTTT
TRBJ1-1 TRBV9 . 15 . CASSPQGHQNTEAFF TGTGCCAGCAGCCCACAGGGACACCAGAACACTGAAGCTTTCTTT
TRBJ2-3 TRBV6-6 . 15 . CASSYSAGSTDTQYF TGTGCCAGCAGTTACTCGGCGGGTAGCACAGATACGCAGTATTTT